Following are 31 T cell receptor beta chains from one sample sequenced in a study of blood T cells in healthy people across ages. Together with a sample-barcoded 5' primer, a J-beta primer mix was included in a second PCR lasting about 7 to 11 cycles. TCRdb itself ran the 5' RACE reads through MiXCR, one entry per CDR3 protein. The sample shows over a million distinct CDR3 sequences, under 55% of them seen only once. The sequenced sample was blood. The receptors come from a woman aged 60-75 years in good health.

The gene calls are TRBV20-1 and TRBJ2-7, with 7 bases identical to TRBD2. Trimming removed 0 bases from V and 7 bases from J; junction bases left unmatched: 12. The V gene's germline CDR1 is DFQATT and CDR2 SNEGSKA (reference sequence). The CDR3 loop spans 15 amino acids. DNA for the CDR3: TGCAGTGCTAGAGATGCCAGCGGGGTCCTAGGGGAGCAGTACTTC. The encoded protein is CSARDASGVLGEQYF.

This clonotype showed up just a few times. This chain connects TRBV28 to TRBJ2-1; 11 bases fit TRBD2. CDR3 length: 20 amino acids. Germline V gives CDR1 MDHEN, CDR2 SYDVKM. J was trimmed by 2 bases and V by 5 bases; bases with no gene match: 17. The CDR3 reads CASSLPPGLAETRAYNEQFF. CDR3 nucleotide sequence: TGTGCCAGCAGTCTCCCCCCGGGACTAGCGGAGACAAGAGCCTACAATGAGCAGTTCTTC. Drawing the rest from reference TRBV28 and TRBJ2-1, the complete variable domain is DVKVTQSSRYLVKRTGEKVFLECVQDMDHENMFWYRQDPGLGLRLIYFSYDVKMKEKGDIPEGYSVSREKKERFSLILESASTNQTSMYLCASSLPPGLAETRAYNEQFFGPGTRLTVL.

The chain recombines TRBV20-1 with TRBJ2-4, with 13 bases aligning to TRBD2. TRBJ2-7 matches the DNA end more closely, so the J call is doubtful. Germline values: CDR1 DFQATT, CDR2 SNEGSKA (reference sequence). CDR3 length: 14 amino acids. The CDR3 loop reads CSASGLAGPLEQYF. In DNA, the CDR3 is TGCAGTGCTTCGGGACTAGCGGGACCCCTCGAGCAGTACTTC.

The chain combines TRBV20-1 with TRBJ2-1, with 7 bases matching TRBD1. The CDR3 covers 16 residues. CDR1 and CDR2 (germline): DFQATT, SNEGSKA (reference sequence). V was pared by 2 bases and J by 4 bases, with 11 bases of the junction left unmatched. The CDR3 loop is CSARTTPGQFYNEQFF. Written as DNA, the CDR3 is TGCAGTGCTAGAACGACCCCGGGACAGTTTTACAATGAGCAGTTCTTC.

This clonotype was counted between two and nine times. This chain uses TRBV27 with TRBJ2-1; TRBD2 aligns across 7 bases. Germline lookup yields CDR1 MNHEY and CDR2 SMNVEV (reference sequence). The CDR3 covers 14 residues. The junction had 6 bases not matched to a gene; V was cut back by 3 bases and J by 7 bases. CDR3 in DNA: TGTGCCAGCAGTTTTCTCGGGAGGTCAAATGAGCAGTTCTTC. The encoded protein is CASSFLGRSNEQFF.

J is TRBJ2-1 and V is TRBV20-1, with 9 bases lining up with TRBD1. The junction had 15 bases not matched to a gene; V was cut back by 3 bases and J by 6 bases. CDR1 and CDR2 (germline): DFQATT, SNEGSKA (reference sequence). There are 17 residues in the CDR3. The CDR3 region is CSASTPAGQGRPNEQFF. The CDR3 DNA reads TGCAGTGCTAGTACCCCTGCGGGACAGGGAAGACCCAATGAGCAGTTCTTC.

The chain couples TRBV9 to TRBJ2-7; 10 bases are a match to TRBD1. This CDR3 contains 15 residues. With V trimmed by 4 bases and J by 3 bases, 7 bases remained unmatched. CDR1 is SGDLS, CDR2 YYNGEE, per germline. In nucleotides, the CDR3 is TGTGCCAGCAGCCAAGGACAGGGGGGCAACTACGAGCAGTACTTC. Its protein is CASSQGQGGNYEQYF.

This clonotype has just one count. The chain couples TRBV24-1 to TRBJ2-1; maybe TRBD1 (6 bases). Trimming removed 2 bases from V and 8 bases from J, with 9 bases in between. The CDR3 runs 13 residues. The germline V gene encodes CDR1 KGHDR and CDR2 SFDVKD. In DNA form, the CDR3 reads TGTGCCACCAGTGATTCACAGGGACATGAGCAGTTCTTC. This codes for CATSDSQGHEQFF.

Many counts were recorded for this clonotype. The chain employs TRBV29-1 and TRBJ1-2; TRBD1 aligns across 10 bases. Trimming cost V 7 bases and J 2 bases; bases outside gene matches: 1. This CDR3 is built from 12 residues. Germline CDR1 is SQVTM and CDR2 is ANQGSEA. As DNA, the CDR3 is TGCAGCGGGGGACAGGGGAACTATGGCTACACCTTC. Translating it yields CSGGQGNYGYTF.

A few counts support this clonotype. The chain carries TRBV9 and TRBJ2-3, with D tentatively TRBD2 (5 bases). Per germline, CDR1 SGDLS and CDR2 YYNGEE. This CDR3 is built from 12 residues. V was cut by 6 bases and J by 6 bases, with 11 bases left in between. The CDR3 is CASTRASDTQYF. The CDR3, as DNA: TGTGCCAGCACGAGGGCATCCGATACGCAGTATTTT.

This clonotype came up a few times. The rearrangement uses TRBV27 and TRBJ2-7; 10 bases agree with TRBD2. The CDR3 spans 15 residues. The germline CDR1 and CDR2 sequences are MNHEY and SMNVEV (reference sequence). The ends lost 3 bases at V and 3 bases at J; junction bases unmatched: 5. The CDR3 sequence is CASSLVGLADYEQYF. The CDR3 coding sequence is TGTGCCAGCAGTTTGGTAGGACTAGCGGACTACGAGCAGTACTTC.

This chain uses TRBV2 with TRBJ2-7, with 8 bases matching TRBD2. CDR1 and CDR2 from the germline V gene are SNHLY and FYNNEI. V was pared by 4 bases and J by 3 bases, with 11 bases of the junction left unmatched. The CDR3 contains 16 residues. In DNA form, the CDR3 reads TGTGCCAGCAGTGGCGAGGGGCTAGCGGGCCACTACGAGCAGTACTTC. Translating gives CASSGEGLAGHYEQYF.

This clonotype was counted only a few times. V gene TRBV27 combines with J gene TRBJ2-3, with 8 bases identical to TRBD2. Germline V gene data show CDR1 as MNHEY and CDR2 as SMNVEV (reference sequence). The CDR3 totals 17 residues. J was trimmed by 2 bases and V by 5 bases; bases with no gene match: 12. Here the CDR3 DNA reads TGTGCCAGCAGTCCTCTCAGAACTAGCGGTTACACAGATACGCAGTATTTT. It yields the protein CASSPLRTSGYTDTQYF.

The CDR3 is CAWSVRGIYGYTF. The CDR3 DNA is TGTGCCTGGAGTGTAAGAGGGATCTATGGCTACACCTTC. This chain links TRBV30 with TRBJ1-2, with D hard to call. Trimming pared 0 bases from V and 4 bases from J, leaving 9 bases between. The CDR3 extends over 13 amino acids. Germline loops: CDR1 GTSNPN, CDR2 SVGIG (reference sequence). Together with reference TRBV30 and TRBJ1-2, the CDR3 gives the full variable domain: SQTIHQWPATLVQPVGSPLSLECTVEGTSNPNLYWYRQAAGRGLQLLFYSVGIGQISSEVPQNLSASRPQDRQFILSSKKLLLSDSGFYLCAWSVRGIYGYTFGSGTRLTVV.

V usage is TRBV20-1 and J usage is TRBJ2-3; 10 bases are a match to TRBD2. V was pared by 3 bases and J by 3 bases, with 6 bases of the junction left unmatched. The CDR3 length is 15 residues. Germline loops: CDR1 DFQATT, CDR2 SNEGSKA (reference sequence). The CDR3 loop reads CSASLLAGVTDTQYF. CDR3 bases: TGCAGTGCTAGTCTTCTAGCGGGAGTAACAGATACGCAGTATTTT.

The chain uses TRBV24-1 and TRBJ2-5; no firm D call. Per germline, CDR1 KGHDR and CDR2 SFDVKD. V was pared by 6 bases and J by 5 bases, with 12 bases between. The CDR3 runs 13 residues. CDR3 in DNA: TGTGCCACCAGTAATGAGGATGGGGAGACCCAGTACTTC. Its translation: CATSNEDGETQYF.

The rearrangement links TRBV25-1 to TRBJ1-2; D not resolved. There are 14 residues in the CDR3. Trimming removed 5 bases at V and 2 bases at J, with 12 bases between. The germline V gene has CDR1 MGHDK and CDR2 SYGVNS. The CDR3 region is CASSPNSYNYGYTF. In DNA, the CDR3 is TGTGCCAGCAGTCCTAACAGTTACAACTATGGCTACACCTTC.

The genes are TRBV19 and TRBJ2-3, with D hard to call. The CDR3 covers 16 residues. Trimming stripped 3 bases from V and 0 bases from J, with 13 bases between. Germline CDR1 reads LNHDA; CDR2 reads SQIVND (reference sequence). In nucleotides, the CDR3 is TGTGCCAGTAGTATCCGGCTAGTCTTAAGCACAGATACGCAGTATTTT. It yields the protein CASSIRLVLSTDTQYF.

The genes are TRBV20-1 and TRBJ2-5, with no clear D. Germline V gene data show CDR1 as DFQATT and CDR2 as SNEGSKA (reference sequence). This CDR3 contains 12 residues. Trimming pared 6 bases from V and 4 bases from J, leaving 12 bases between. CDR3 residues: CSARTPGETQYF. The DNA of the CDR3 is TGCAGTGCAAGGACCCCGGGAGAGACCCAGTACTTC.

The V and J genes are TRBV6-5 and TRBJ2-5, with D tentatively TRBD2 (7 bases). This CDR3 is 14 amino acids long. The germline CDR1 and CDR2 sequences are MNHEY and SVGAGI. Between the trimmed V and J ends, which lost 6 bases and 6 bases, there was a span of 17 bases. The CDR3 is CASRRQGGDKTQYF. The CDR3 DNA follows: TGTGCCAGCAGGCGTCAGGGAGGGGACAAGACCCAGTACTTC.

The CDR3 loop is CASQLAGRGNEQFF. CDR3 nucleotides: TGTGCCAGCCAACTAGCGGGTCGGGGCAATGAGCAGTTCTTC. The chain has TRBV27 and TRBJ2-1; 9 positions match TRBD2. The junction had 8 bases not matched to a gene; V was cut back by 8 bases and J by 6 bases. Germline V gene lookup returns CDR1 MNHEY and CDR2 SMNVEV (reference sequence). CDR3 length: 14 residues.

V usage is TRBV12-3 or TRBV12-4 and J usage is TRBJ1-2, with no clear D. The length of the CDR3 is 11 residues. V lost 2 bases and J 10 bases, leaving 8 bases between the germline ends. The CDR3 DNA reads TGTGCCAGCAGTTTAAGACAACACTACACCTTC. It encodes CASSLRQHYTF.

The chain links TRBV20-1 to TRBJ2-1; a weak D match, TRBD2 (6 bases). Matching the DNA end better, TRBJ2-7 makes the J call doubtful. CDR3 length: 16 amino acids. Germline V CDR1 and CDR2: DFQATT, SNEGSKA (reference sequence). The CDR3 loop is CSASPLSGSSYNEQYF. The CDR3, as DNA: TGCAGTGCTTCACCCCTTAGCGGCAGCTCCTACAATGAGCAGTACTTC.

Details on this clonotype: An end of the junction does not agree with germline; a read error may underlie this. The CDR3 here is CASSQRSTDMQYF. The CDR3 DNA reads as TGCGCCAGCAGCCAGCGGTCCACAGATATGCAGTATTTT. The chain uses TRBV4-1 and TRBJ2-3; no definite D call. Germline-derived CDR1 and CDR2 are MGHRA and YSYEKL. This CDR3 is built from 13 residues.

The chain is built from TRBV29-1 and TRBJ2-4, with D unresolved. Trimming left V 5 bases short and J 0 bases short, with 20 bases between. CDR3 length: 17 residues. Germline loops: CDR1 SQVTM, CDR2 ANQGSEA. Here the CDR3 reads CSVLADLSSGAKNIQYF. The CDR3 DNA follows: TGCAGCGTTCTGGCGGACCTAAGTTCCGGAGCCAAAAACATTCAGTACTTC.

The table lists this clonotype with a few counts. The chain links TRBV5-1 to TRBJ2-3; D may be TRBD2 (5 bases). This CDR3 region has 14 residues. Germline lookup yields CDR1 SGHRS and CDR2 YFSETQ. V was cut by 0 bases and J by 5 bases, with 10 bases left in between. CDR3 sequence reads: CASSLVPGGDTQYF. In DNA form, the CDR3 reads TGCGCCAGCAGCTTGGTTCCAGGAGGAGATACGCAGTATTTT.

The chain has TRBV12-3 or TRBV12-4 and TRBJ2-7, with D hard to call. Trimming removed 5 bases at V and 7 bases at J, with 18 bases between. CDR3 size: 14 residues. The CDR3 protein is CASSVQKGNNEQYF. CDR3 DNA: TGTGCCAGCAGTGTTCAGAAGGGCAACAATGAGCAGTACTTC.

V is TRBV9 and J is TRBJ1-6; the D gene is possibly TRBD1 (5 bases). The CDR3 extends over 14 amino acids. V lost 10 bases to trimming and J lost 8 bases, with 19 bases between them. The germline CDR1 and CDR2 sequences are SGDLS and YYNGEE. This CDR3 reads CAVSPGPTDSPLHF. In DNA form, the CDR3 reads TGTGCCGTATCACCGGGACCTACTGATTCACCCCTCCACTTT.

For the CDR3, the DNA is TGCAGTGCTAGAGGGGGCCAATTCGAAGCTTTCTTT. Encoded protein: CSARGGQFEAFF. The rearrangement links TRBV20-1 to TRBJ1-1; tentative D call: TRBD1 (5 bases). Trimming stripped 1 base from V and 8 bases from J, with 11 bases between. This CDR3 has 12 amino acids. Germline values: CDR1 DFQATT, CDR2 SNEGSKA (reference sequence).

The table lists this clonotype with a few counts. The genes are TRBV5-1 and TRBJ2-1, with 7 nucleotides matching TRBD1. CDR3 size: 15 residues. Germline lookup yields CDR1 SGHRS and CDR2 YFSETQ. The J segment lost 9 bases and the V segment lost 4 bases, leaving 13 bases of the junction unmatched. The CDR3, as DNA: TGCGCCAGCAGCCCGGACAGGAGCCCTGGCGCTGAGCAGTTCTTC. Its translation is CASSPDRSPGAEQFF.

About this clonotype itself: At one boundary the junction diverges from the germline segment, which might be a read error. The rearrangement joins TRBV20-1 to TRBJ2-3; 7 bases are a match to TRBD1. The germline gives CDR1 DFQATT, CDR2 SNEGSKA (reference sequence). There are 15 residues in the CDR3. CDR3 bases: TGCGGTGCTAGGAGGCCCACAGGGGTCACAGATACGCAGTATTTT. Translated, it gives CGARRPTGVTDTQYF.